Each of the 29 T cell receptor beta chains below was sequenced from the same sample in a study of T cell repertoires in cytomegalovirus infection (dated by TCRdb to between 2018 and 2021). Sequencing relied on an Illumina HiSeq 1500. TCRdb trimmed the raw reads at Q25, called clones with MiXCR and kept productive beta chains. Rows are unified per CDR3 protein, each entry keeping the most common DNA and genes. The sample profile shows around 210,000 distinct CDR3 sequences; around 6.4% of them were found once. The ten largest account for roughly 6.5% of the sample. Sequenced sample: PBMCs. The receptors were gathered from a human donor in good health (CMV status not recorded). Some clones in this sample may be carry-over from other donors' samples.

This clonotype appeared a few times. V usage is TRBV10-3 and J usage is TRBJ1-5, with D maybe TRBD1 (5 bases). There are 13 residues in the CDR3. CDR1 ENHRY and CDR2 SYGVKD come from the germline V gene. Deletions cut 7 bases from V and 5 bases from J, with 12 bases between. The DNA of the CDR3 is TGTGCCATCAAAGGGGCAGGTGATCAGCCCCAGCATTTT. Translating gives CAIKGAGDQPQHF.

This clonotype came up many times. The rearrangement links TRBV7-2 to TRBJ1-1; no clear D gene. Germline CDR1 is SGHTA and CDR2 is FQGNSA. Trimming removed 3 bases at V and 1 base at J, with 9 bases between. This CDR3 is 14 amino acids long. CDR3 residues: CASSFGQKNTEAFF. The CDR3, as DNA: TGTGCCAGCAGCTTCGGCCAGAAGAACACTGAAGCTTTCTTT.

This clonotype has only a few counts. This sequence joins TRBV14 and TRBJ1-1, with D perhaps TRBD1 (5 bases). Germline-derived CDR1 and CDR2 are SGHDN and FVKESK. The CDR3 spans 16 residues. V was pared by 4 bases and J by 0 bases, with 15 bases between. The CDR3 DNA follows: TGTGCCAGCAGCCCGACGGGACGGATGATGAACACTGAAGCTTTCTTT. The encoded protein is CASSPTGRMMNTEAFF.

This clonotype was recorded at least ten times. The V call is TRBV29-1, the J call TRBJ2-5; tentatively, D is TRBD1 (5 bases). The germline V gene has CDR1 SQVTM and CDR2 ANQGSEA. V lost 7 bases and J 2 bases, leaving 11 bases between the germline ends. CDR3 length: 12 amino acids. CDR3 nucleotides: TGCAGCGCCGTGTCAGGGCAAGAGACCCAGTACTTC. This encodes CSAVSGQETQYF.

Many counts were recorded for this clonotype. CDR3 nucleotide sequence: TGTGCCAGCAGTGCCTCAGGAAGCTCCTACGAGCAGTACTTC. Protein product: CASSASGSSYEQYF. V gene TRBV2 combines with J gene TRBJ2-7; D ambiguous. The CDR3 covers 14 residues. From germline, CDR1 is SNHLY and CDR2 FYNNEI. V was shortened by 4 bases and J by 0 bases, with 10 bases between the two germline ends.

This clonotype was counted between two and nine times. The genes are TRBV5-6 and TRBJ2-1; D is uncertain. The V end was cut by 4 bases, the J end by 9 bases, with 8 bases between. The CDR3 runs to 11 residues. Germline V gene sequence: CDR1 SGHDT, CDR2 YYEEEE. CDR3 bases: TGTGCCAGCAGCCTGATCAGTGAGCAGTTCTTC. This translates into CASSLISEQFF. Full variable domain (remainder filled in from reference TRBV5-6 and TRBJ2-1): DAGVTQSPTHLIKTRGQQVTLRCSPKSGHDTVSWYQQALGQGPQFIFQYYEEEERQRGNFPDRFSGHQFPNYSSELNVNALLLGDSALYLCASSLISEQFFGPGTRLTVL.

This clonotype appeared a few times. The rearrangement links TRBV20-1 to TRBJ2-7, with D uncertain. The V gene's germline CDR1 is DFQATT and CDR2 SNEGSKA (reference sequence). This CDR3 is 16 amino acids long. V lost 6 bases and J 1 base, leaving 22 bases between the germline ends. The CDR3: CSADFRRKITSYEQYF. The CDR3 DNA is TGCAGTGCAGATTTCCGGCGAAAGATAACGTCCTACGAGCAGTACTTC.

This clonotype was seen at least ten times. This chain connects TRBV7-9 to TRBJ1-5, with 7 positions matching TRBD1. Trimming cost V 1 base and J 0 bases; bases outside gene matches: 9. Germline CDR1 and CDR2: SEHNR and FQNEAQ (reference sequence). The CDR3 loop spans 18 amino acids. The CDR3 coding sequence is TGTGCCAGCAGCTTAGAAGGACAGGCCAAACATAGCAATCAGCCCCAGCATTTT. It codes for CASSLEGQAKHSNQPQHF.

In its sample, this clonotype was seen many times. The CDR3 loop is CASSHRQPHTEAFF. The CDR3 nucleotides read TGTGCCAGCAGCCATCGACAGCCACACACTGAAGCTTTCTTT. The chain carries TRBV14 and TRBJ1-1, with a tentative D call TRBD1 (5 bases). Germline V gene data show CDR1 as SGHDN and CDR2 as FVKESK. The V end was cut by 3 bases, the J end by 3 bases, with 11 bases between. The CDR3 loop spans 14 amino acids.

This clonotype was seen many times. The CDR3 sequence: CASSQWTGGAGAFF. Written as DNA, the CDR3 is TGTGCCAGCAGCCAATGGACAGGGGGCGCCGGAGCTTTCTTT. This sequence joins TRBV12-3 or TRBV12-4 and TRBJ1-1; 11 bases are a match to TRBD1. The CDR3 is 14 residues long. The trim removed 6 bases at V and 10 bases at J, leaving 10 bases unmatched.

V and J are TRBV4-1 and TRBJ1-1; D remains ambiguous. Germline V CDR1 and CDR2: MGHRA, YSYEKL. With 4 bases removed from V and 3 bases from J, the gap between germline ends came to 12 bases. The CDR3 is 14 residues long. The CDR3 spells CASSPRGGDTEAFF. The CDR3 region has the DNA TGCGCCAGCAGCCCCCGGGGAGGCGACACTGAAGCTTTCTTT.

This clonotype was found many times. The gene calls are TRBV7-2 and TRBJ2-3; possibly TRBD2 for D (6 bases). Trimming pared 6 bases from V and 1 base from J, leaving 14 bases between. Germline CDR1 reads SGHTA; CDR2 reads FQGNSA. CDR3 size: 15 residues. This CDR3 reads CASRPTIAGTDTQYF. In DNA form, the CDR3 reads TGTGCCAGCAGACCAACCATAGCGGGCACAGATACGCAGTATTTT.

This clonotype was seen at least ten times. The V gene is TRBV2, the J gene TRBJ1-6, with a tentative D call TRBD1 (5 bases). CDR3 length equals 15 residues. V lost 7 bases and J lost 5, with 15 bases in between. Germline values: CDR1 SNHLY, CDR2 FYNNEI. CDR3 sequence reads: CASNLGDWDNSPLHF. CDR3 bases: TGTGCCAGCAACTTGGGGGATTGGGATAATTCACCCCTCCACTTT.

There are many counts of this clonotype. The rearrangement joins TRBV28 to TRBJ1-4, with 9 nucleotides matching TRBD1. The junction had 11 bases not matched to a gene; V was cut back by 5 bases and J by 7 bases. CDR3 length: 16 amino acids. Germline CDR1 reads MDHEN; CDR2 reads SYDVKM. CDR3: CASSPRTGAWGEKLFF. DNA of the CDR3: TGTGCCAGCAGTCCACGGACAGGGGCCTGGGGTGAAAAACTGTTTTTT.

This clonotype occurred many times. CDR3 loop: CASSANRAEAFF. The CDR3 nucleotides are TGTGCCAGCAGCGCGAATAGGGCTGAAGCTTTCTTT. V and J are TRBV7-9 and TRBJ1-1; D is undetermined. Germline CDR1 is SEHNR and CDR2 is FQNEAQ (reference sequence). The CDR3 loop spans 12 amino acids. Trimming removed 5 bases from V and 6 bases from J, with 10 bases in between.

This clonotype was seen many times. The chain is built from TRBV4-1 and TRBJ2-1, with 12 bases that match TRBD2. The V and J ends lost 3 bases and 8 bases, in that order; junction bases with no gene match: 17. The CDR3 contains 19 residues. Germline CDR1 MGHRA, CDR2 YSYEKL. CDR3 sequence: CASSHAVGLAGPFVDEQFF. The DNA for the CDR3 is TGCGCCAGCAGCCACGCGGTGGGACTAGCGGGCCCTTTTGTCGATGAGCAGTTCTTC.

This clonotype has only a few counts. The J gene is TRBJ2-2, the V gene TRBV5-5; TRBD1 matches at 9 bases. J gave up 5 bases and V 4 bases, and 15 bases lay outside the gene matches. CDR3 size: 18 residues. Germline CDR1 and CDR2: SGHKS and YYEKEE (reference sequence). The CDR3 region has the DNA TGTGCCAGCAGCCTGGGACAGGGTGCTTTTTGGCCAACCGGGGAGCTGTTTTTT. Translating it yields CASSLGQGAFWPTGELFF. Full variable domain (missing parts from reference TRBV5-5 and TRBJ2-2): DAGVTQSPTHLIKTRGQQVTLRCSPISGHKSVSWYQQVLGQGPQFIFQYYEKEERGRGNFPDRFSARQFPNYSSELNVNALLLGDSALYLCASSLGQGAFWPTGELFFGEGSRLTVL.

There are many counts of this clonotype. CDR3 in DNA: TGTGCCAGCAGTTTATCTAAGTACACAGATACGCAGTATTTT. It encodes CASSLSKYTDTQYF. The chain uses TRBV27 and TRBJ2-3; unclear D gene. The V end lost 0 bases, the J end lost 2 bases, and 6 bases lay between the germline ends. CDR3 length: 14 amino acids. Germline CDR1 and CDR2: MNHEY and SMNVEV (reference sequence).

To note about this clonotype: A much larger clone lies one base from this, so it may be a read error. This chain joins TRBV2 and TRBJ1-2; no firm D call. The CDR3 runs 15 residues. V lost 4 bases and J 0 bases, leaving 12 bases between the germline ends. CDR1 SNHLY and CDR2 FYNNEI come from the germline V gene. The CDR3 nucleotides are TGTGCCAGCAGTGGGAGTCAGGCCACTAACTATGGCTACACCTTC. Translation: CASSGSQATNYGYTF.

This clonotype appeared many times. V gene TRBV4-3 combines with J gene TRBJ1-5; D uncertain. CDR1 LGHNA and CDR2 YSLEER come from the germline V gene. There are 13 residues in the CDR3. V lost 4 bases and J lost 5, with 9 bases in between. CDR3 nucleotides: TGCGCCAGCAGCCTACGGGTTGATCAGCCCCAGCATTTT. It encodes CASSLRVDQPQHF.

This clonotype was detected many times. CDR3 amino acids: CASSLHRDNQPQHF. The CDR3 region has the DNA TGTGCCAGCAGCTTACACAGGGACAATCAGCCCCAGCATTTT. The V gene is TRBV7-2, the J gene TRBJ1-5; tentative D call: TRBD1 (6 bases). Trimming stripped 2 bases from V and 3 bases from J, with 8 bases between. Germline V CDR1 and CDR2: SGHTA, FQGNSA. The CDR3 extends over 14 amino acids. Drawing the rest from reference TRBV7-2 and TRBJ1-5, the complete variable domain is GAGVSQSPSNKVTEKGKDVELRCDPISGHTALYWYRQSLGQGLEFLIYFQGNSAPDKSGLPSDRFSAERTGGSVSTLTIQRTQQEDSAVYLCASSLHRDNQPQHFGDGTRLSIL.

This clonotype was seen repeatedly, ten times or more. The CDR3 bases are TGTGCCAGCAGCGGACTTTCGAGGAGGATCCAGGAGACCCAGTACTTC. Amino acids: CASSGLSRRIQETQYF. This rearrangement joins TRBV7-2 to TRBJ2-5; tentatively, D is TRBD2 (5 bases). The CDR3 consists of 16 residues. From germline, CDR1 is SGHTA and CDR2 FQGNSA. Trimming pared 5 bases from V and 5 bases from J, leaving 21 bases between.

This clonotype was seen repeatedly, ten times or more. J is TRBJ1-1 and V is TRBV6-1; D not resolved. The germline V and J ends were trimmed by 8 bases and 1 base, with 17 bases remaining between them. The CDR3 is 15 residues long. In germline, CDR1 is MNHNS, CDR2 SASEGT. The CDR3 here is CASEVGLRPNTEAFF. Written as DNA, the CDR3 is TGTGCCAGCGAGGTTGGGTTGCGGCCGAACACTGAAGCTTTCTTT.

This clonotype was seen ten or more times. The chain's CDR3 is CASSIELPGVGLNEQFF. The DNA for the CDR3 is TGTGCCAGTAGTATAGAACTTCCGGGAGTCGGCTTGAATGAGCAGTTCTTC. The V and J genes are TRBV19 and TRBJ2-1, with D perhaps matching TRBD2 (6 bases). Trimming stripped 0 bases from V and 7 bases from J, with 19 bases between. The CDR3 runs 17 residues. Germline-derived CDR1 and CDR2 are LNHDA and SQIVND (reference sequence).

The table lists this clonotype with many counts. The V call is TRBV7-9, the J call TRBJ1-6; D is perhaps TRBD1 (5 bases). The CDR3 is 14 amino acids. CDR1 is SEHNR, CDR2 FQNEAQ, per germline (reference sequence). V was trimmed by 1 base and J by 9 bases, leaving 10 bases between them. The DNA for the CDR3 is TGTGCCAGCAGCTTAGAAGGGGATCGTTCACCCCTCCACTTT. It specifies CASSLEGDRSPLHF.

This clonotype was seen many times. This chain links TRBV9 with TRBJ1-6; D may be TRBD1 (5 bases). V lost 0 bases and J lost 7, with 11 bases in between. Germline values: CDR1 SGDLS, CDR2 YYNGEE. This CDR3 region has 15 residues. The CDR3 DNA reads TGTGCCAGCAGCGTAGTGGCAGGGTCAAATTCACCCCTCCACTTT. Translated: CASSVVAGSNSPLHF.

As for this clonotype: An end of the junction differs from the germline gene, which may be a read error. The J gene is TRBJ1-4, the V gene TRBV28; D is uncertain. Per the germline V gene, CDR1 is MDHEN and CDR2 is SYDVKM. CDR3 length equals 15 residues. The CDR3 DNA is TGTGCCGGCAGTTTCGCGCGGGCTCGGGGTGAAAAACTGTTTTTT. Protein: CAGSFARARGEKLFF.

The chain is built from TRBV20-1 and TRBJ1-4, with TRBD1 identical over 7 bases. Germline V gene data show CDR1 as DFQATT and CDR2 as SNEGSKA (reference sequence). This CDR3 has 14 residues. Trimming cost V 6 bases and J 8 bases; bases outside gene matches: 12. The DNA of the CDR3 is TGCAGTGCGCAACAGGGGAATGGTGGAGAAAAACTGTTTTTT. It codes for CSAQQGNGGEKLFF.

This clonotype was detected many times. The gene calls are TRBV7-3 and TRBJ1-6, with 9 positions matching TRBD1. The J segment lost 8 bases and the V segment lost 5 bases, leaving 4 bases of the junction unmatched. CDR1 SGHTA and CDR2 FQGTGA come from the germline V gene. This CDR3 is 14 amino acids long. The chain's CDR3 is CASSRTGVDSPLHF. The CDR3 nucleotides are TGTGCCAGCAGCCGGACAGGGGTAGATTCACCCCTCCACTTT.